The 10 T cell receptor beta chains below come from one sample, sequenced in a study of T-cell reconstitution after alpha-beta-depleted transplantation in children. Unique molecular identifiers featured in how the TCRbeta library was prepared. TCRdb recomputed calls from the PCR reads with MiXCR, one row per CDR3 protein. Of approximately 1,000,000 distinct CDR3 sequences in the sample, roughly 29% are singletons; the top ten hold more than 25%. The sequencing used PBMCs, mostly from graft donor cells, collected 360 days after TCRalphabeta/CD19-depleted stem cell transplant. These TCRs come from a boy younger than two who had a stem cell transplant for SCID, so the T cells may come from the graft donor.

V is TRBV12-3 or TRBV12-4 and J is TRBJ2-4; D could derive from TRBD1 or TRBD2 (5 bases each). V was cut by 5 bases and J by 6 bases, with 17 bases left in between. The CDR3 runs 15 residues. DNA for the CDR3: TGTGCCAGCAGTCTGGACACCACGGGATTAAACATTCAGTACTTC. Translated, it gives CASSLDTTGLNIQYF.

This clonotype was seen only a few times. This chain links TRBV5-1 with TRBJ2-1; possibly TRBD1 or TRBD2 for D (5 bases each). The CDR3 consists of 17 residues. In germline, CDR1 is SGHRS, CDR2 YFSETQ. The V end was cut by 7 bases, the J end by 0 bases, with 20 bases between. This CDR3 is CASQQVPTTSSYNEQFF. CDR3 DNA: TGCGCCAGCCAACAGGTCCCCACCACTAGCTCCTACAATGAGCAGTTCTTC.

The rearrangement joins TRBV5-1 to TRBJ2-2, with D possibly TRBD2 on 7 matching bases. The germline V gene has CDR1 SGHRS and CDR2 YFSETQ. The CDR3 runs 17 residues. Trimming took 6 bases from V and 7 from J, leaving 25 bases between them. The CDR3 protein is CASTPSILGGPGGELFF. DNA for the CDR3: TGCGCCAGCACTCCCTCGATACTGGGGGGGCCGGGCGGGGAGCTGTTTTTT.

This sequence joins TRBV5-6 and TRBJ2-7, with D possibly TRBD2 on 6 matching bases. Germline assignment: CDR1 SGHDT and CDR2 YYEEEE. V lost 3 bases and J 0 bases, leaving 13 bases between the germline ends. The CDR3 covers 15 residues. The CDR3 bases are TGTGCCAGCAGCTCGGCGGGACGGAGCTCCTACGAGCAGTACTTC. Residues: CASSSAGRSSYEQYF.

The chain uses TRBV5-1 and TRBJ2-2; D tentatively reads TRBD1 or TRBD2 (5 bases each). The CDR3 is 16 amino acids. Germline V gives CDR1 SGHRS, CDR2 YFSETQ. The V end was cut by 5 bases, the J end by 0 bases, with 14 bases between. In DNA, the CDR3 is TGCGCCAGCAGGCTGGGGGACCTTACGAACACCGGGGAGCTGTTTTTT. Its protein is CASRLGDLTNTGELFF.

This clonotype has just a few counts. The rearrangement joins TRBV20-1 to TRBJ2-3, with D perhaps assigned TRBD1 or TRBD2 (5 bases each). Deletions cut 6 bases from V and 0 bases from J, with 22 bases between. The CDR3 length is 17 residues. CDR1 is DFQATT and CDR2 is SNEGSKA in the germline V gene (reference sequence). In DNA form, the CDR3 reads TGCAGTGCCCGGGGCGGAACTTCGAGTCTTAGCACAGATACGCAGTATTTT. Encoded protein: CSARGGTSSLSTDTQYF.

The CDR3 sequence: CAGSARGVAEAFF. CDR3 DNA: TGTGCCGGGTCGGCCAGGGGAGTAGCTGAAGCTTTCTTT. V gene TRBV28 combines with J gene TRBJ1-1, with a tentative D call TRBD1 (6 bases). The germline CDR1 and CDR2 sequences are MDHEN and SYDVKM. This CDR3 has 13 amino acids. Trimming took off 11 bases at V and 6 bases at J, with 19 bases between the two ends.

This sequence joins TRBV19 and TRBJ1-1, with TRBD1 as a possible D gene (6 bases). Trimming removed 3 bases at V and 6 bases at J, with 14 bases between. This CDR3 is 14 amino acids long. Germline CDR1 and CDR2: LNHDA and SQIVND (reference sequence). DNA of the CDR3: TGTGCCAGTAGTATCAGAACAGGGATGGCTGAAGCTTTCTTT. Translated: CASSIRTGMAEAFF.

This clonotype was seen only a few times. This chain connects TRBV7-9 to TRBJ2-1; D not certain. The CDR3 is 17 amino acids. Trimming cost V 2 bases and J 5 bases, with 19 bases left between them. Germline-derived CDR1 and CDR2 are SEHNR and FQNEAQ (reference sequence). CDR3 DNA sequence: TGTGCCAGCAGCTTAAGACTGTTGGTCTCTGGTGACAATGAGCAGTTCTTC. It codes for CASSLRLLVSGDNEQFF.

The V call is TRBV19, the J call TRBJ2-7; D is possibly TRBD1 or TRBD2 (5 bases each). Germline V CDR1 and CDR2: LNHDA, SQIVND (reference sequence). V was clipped by 3 bases and J by 1 base, with 7 bases between them. The CDR3 has 13 amino acids. In DNA form, the CDR3 reads TGTGCCAGTAGTATGGGGGTTTCCTACGAGCAGTACTTC. It yields the protein CASSMGVSYEQYF.